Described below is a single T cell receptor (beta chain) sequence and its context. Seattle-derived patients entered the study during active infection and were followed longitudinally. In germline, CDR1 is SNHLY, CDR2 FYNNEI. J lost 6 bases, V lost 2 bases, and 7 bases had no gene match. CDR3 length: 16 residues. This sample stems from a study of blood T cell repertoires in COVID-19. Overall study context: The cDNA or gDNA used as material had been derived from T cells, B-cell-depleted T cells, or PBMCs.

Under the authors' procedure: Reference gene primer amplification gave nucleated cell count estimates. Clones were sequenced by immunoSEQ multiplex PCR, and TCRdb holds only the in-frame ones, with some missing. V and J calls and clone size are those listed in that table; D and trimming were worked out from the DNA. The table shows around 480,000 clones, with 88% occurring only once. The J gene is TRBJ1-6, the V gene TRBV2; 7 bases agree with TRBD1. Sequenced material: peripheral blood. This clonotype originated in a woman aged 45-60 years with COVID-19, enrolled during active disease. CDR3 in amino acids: CASSERGQGGNSPLHF. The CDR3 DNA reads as TGTGCCAGCAGTGAAAGGGGGCAGGGAGGTAATTCACCCCTCCACTTT.